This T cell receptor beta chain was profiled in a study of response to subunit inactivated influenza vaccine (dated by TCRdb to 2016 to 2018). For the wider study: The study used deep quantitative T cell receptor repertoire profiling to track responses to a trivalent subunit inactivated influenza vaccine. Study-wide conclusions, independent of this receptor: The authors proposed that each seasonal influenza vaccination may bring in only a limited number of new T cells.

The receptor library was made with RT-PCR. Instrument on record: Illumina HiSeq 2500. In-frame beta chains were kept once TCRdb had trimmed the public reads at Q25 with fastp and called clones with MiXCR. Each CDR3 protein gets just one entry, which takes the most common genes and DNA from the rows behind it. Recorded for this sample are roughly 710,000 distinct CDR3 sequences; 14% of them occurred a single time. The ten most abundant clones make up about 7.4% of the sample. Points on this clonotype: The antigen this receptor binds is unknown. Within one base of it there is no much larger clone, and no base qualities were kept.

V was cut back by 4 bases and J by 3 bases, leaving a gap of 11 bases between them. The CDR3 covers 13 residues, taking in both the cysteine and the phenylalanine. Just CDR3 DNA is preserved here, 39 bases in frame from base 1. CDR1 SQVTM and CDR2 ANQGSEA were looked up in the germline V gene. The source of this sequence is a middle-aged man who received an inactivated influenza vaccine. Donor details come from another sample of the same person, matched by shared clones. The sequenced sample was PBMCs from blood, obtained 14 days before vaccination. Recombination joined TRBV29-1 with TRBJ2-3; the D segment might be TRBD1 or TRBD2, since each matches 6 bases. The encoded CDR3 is CSVAGARTDTQYF. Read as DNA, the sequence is TGCAGCGTTGCGGGGGCTAGGACAGATACGCAGTATTTT.